This passage covers 20 T cell receptor beta chains from one sample sequenced in a study of cytomegalovirus exposure and HLA in healthy donors. 60 Vbeta and 13 Jbeta primers were used in PCR. Using immunoSEQ multiplex PCR, the repertoire was profiled, and TCRdb retains in-frame clones only, with some absent. The sample lists approximately 290,000 clones, roughly 80% occurring once. Sequencing used PBMCs. All receptors come from a girl aged 2 to 10 in good health and CMV-seronegative.

The rearrangement joins TRBV4-2 to TRBJ1-4; 9 bases align to TRBD1. V gave up 1 base and J gave up 5 bases; unmatched junction bases: 2. The CDR3 runs to 15 residues. In germline, CDR1 is LGHNA, CDR2 YNFKEQ. CDR3 sequence: CASSQGTGANEKLFF. As DNA, the CDR3 is TGTGCCAGCAGCCAAGGGACAGGGGCAAATGAAAAACTGTTTTTT.

J is TRBJ2-7 and V is TRBV28; weak D call: TRBD1 (9 bases). V was pared by 7 bases and J by 2 bases, with 21 bases between. The germline V gene encodes CDR1 MDHEN and CDR2 SYDVKM. CDR3 length: 16 residues. CDR3 sequence (DNA): TGTGCCAGCACCGGGGGGGGACAGGGTGGAACCTACGAGCAGTACTTC. This codes for CASTGGGQGGTYEQYF.

CDR3 nucleotide sequence: TGTGCCAGCCATGGACAACCCGGGGAGCTGTTTTTT. Translating it yields CASHGQPGELFF. The chain uses TRBV28 and TRBJ2-2, with D maybe TRBD1 (5 bases). V lost 8 bases and J 6 bases, leaving 10 bases between the germline ends. The CDR3 has 12 residues. Germline CDR1 MDHEN, CDR2 SYDVKM.

CDR3 bases: TGTGCCAGCAGGCCGCGGGGAATATCTGGAAACACCATATATTTT. Translating it yields CASRPRGISGNTIYF. The rearrangement links TRBV6-5 to TRBJ1-3, with D hard to call. The CDR3 is made up of 15 amino acids. CDR1 and CDR2 (germline): MNHEY, SVGAGI. Trimming stripped 6 bases from V and 1 base from J, with 13 bases between.

The V call is TRBV7-2, the J call TRBJ1-2; D call uncertain. The germline V and J ends were trimmed by 0 bases and 2 bases, with 7 bases remaining between them. The V gene's germline CDR1 is SGHTA and CDR2 FQGNSA. The length of the CDR3 is 14 residues. CDR3 DNA: TGTGCCAGCAGCTTAGCCTATCCGAACTATGGCTACACCTTC. It is translated as CASSLAYPNYGYTF.

This sequence joins TRBV28 and TRBJ1-2; 7 positions match TRBD1. This CDR3 spans 17 amino acids. Per the germline V gene, CDR1 is MDHEN and CDR2 is SYDVKM. Trimming at V came to 2 bases and at J to 5 bases, leaving 14 bases not matched to a gene. The CDR3 is CASSLLAFRDSDYGYTF. CDR3 nucleotide sequence: TGTGCCAGCAGTTTACTCGCCTTTCGGGACAGCGATTATGGCTACACCTTC.

This chain links TRBV6-1 with TRBJ1-5, with unresolved D. The CDR3 sequence is 16 residues long. The V gene lost 4 bases and the J gene lost 4 bases, with 17 bases spanning the gap. Germline V lookup: CDR1 MNHNS, CDR2 SASEGT. CDR3 in DNA: TGTGCCAGCAGTGGACTCCGTGGTACGGATAATCAGCCCCAGCATTTT. Protein product: CASSGLRGTDNQPQHF.

This rearrangement joins TRBV5-6 to TRBJ1-6; D remains ambiguous. This CDR3 comprises 14 residues. Germline V gives CDR1 SGHDT, CDR2 YYEEEE. Trimming left V 4 bases short and J 6 bases short, with 11 bases between. The CDR3 protein is CASSRPTVNSPLHF. The CDR3 DNA is TGTGCCAGCAGCCGGCCGACTGTTAATTCACCCCTCCACTTT. Supplemented by reference TRBV5-6 and TRBJ1-6, the full variable domain reads DAGVTQSPTHLIKTRGQQVTLRCSPKSGHDTVSWYQQALGQGPQFIFQYYEEEERQRGNFPDRFSGHQFPNYSSELNVNALLLGDSALYLCASSRPTVNSPLHFGNGTRLTVT.

The chain links TRBV10-1 to TRBJ2-7; no reliable D call. Trimming left V 4 bases short and J 3 bases short, with 4 bases between. CDR3 length equals 11 residues. Germline values: CDR1 WNHNN, CDR2 SYGVQD (reference sequence). The CDR3 protein is CASSAGYEQYF. DNA for the CDR3: TGCGCCAGCAGTGCCGGCTACGAGCAGTACTTC.

This clone was seen a handful of times. V gene TRBV18 combines with J gene TRBJ2-7; 11 nucleotides agree with TRBD2. The CDR3 runs 15 residues. V was pared by 8 bases and J by 5 bases, with 11 bases of the junction left unmatched. Per germline, CDR1 KGHSH and CDR2 LQKENI. CDR3 coding DNA: TGTGCCAGCACCCTTACTAGCGGGGGTGCGGACGAGCAGTACTTC. As protein: CASTLTSGGADEQYF.

The chain uses TRBV5-4 and TRBJ1-1, with D tentatively TRBD1 (6 bases). The CDR3 has 15 amino acids. Germline V CDR1 and CDR2: SGHNT, YYREEE (reference sequence). V gave up 0 bases and J gave up 6 bases, with 15 bases separating them. The DNA for the CDR3 is TGTGCCAGCAGCTTGGGCACTGGGCAGGGGTCTGAAGCTTTCTTT. Its translation is CASSLGTGQGSEAFF.

A word on this clone: A junction end diverges from the germline sequence, so it may reflect a read error. The chain employs TRBV7-9 and TRBJ2-7, with D possibly TRBD2 on 7 matching bases. This CDR3 is 16 amino acids long. Germline CDR1 reads SEHNR; CDR2 reads FQNEAQ (reference sequence). The CDR3 bases are TGTTCCAGCAGCGGCCGGGGGGCTGTTCCCCCCGACGAGCAGTACTTC. It codes for CSSSGRGAVPPDEQYF. The entire variable domain, with the rest obtained from reference TRBV7-9 and TRBJ2-7, is as follows: DTGVSQNPRHKITKRGQNVTFRCDPISEHNRLYWYRQTLGQGPEFLTYFQNEAQLEKSRLLSDRFSAERPKGSFSTLEIQRTEQGDSAMYLCSSSGRGAVPPDEQYFGPGTRLTVT.

The V call is TRBV27, the J call TRBJ2-1, with TRBD1 matching over 10 bases. Germline trimming cut 6 bases from V and 9 bases from J; bases unmatched to any gene: 8. Per germline, CDR1 MNHEY and CDR2 SMNVEV (reference sequence). This CDR3 contains 14 residues. The CDR3 protein is CASSFGQGEGEQFF. The CDR3 DNA sequence: TGTGCCAGCAGCTTCGGACAGGGGGAGGGTGAGCAGTTCTTC.

The chain recombines TRBV6-1 with TRBJ2-2; D might be TRBD1 (6 bases). Germline V gene data show CDR1 as MNHNS and CDR2 as SASEGT. Trimming removed 8 bases from V and 0 bases from J, with 7 bases in between. The CDR3 sequence is 13 residues long. The chain's CDR3 is CASGGTNTGELFF. The DNA of the CDR3 is TGTGCCAGCGGGGGCACGAACACCGGGGAGCTGTTTTTT.

The chain recombines TRBV5-8 with TRBJ2-1, with 9 nucleotides matching TRBD2. CDR1 is SGHTS and CDR2 is YDEGEE in the germline V gene. The CDR3 is made up of 15 amino acids. Trimming at V came to 4 bases and at J to 6 bases, leaving 8 bases not matched to a gene. CDR3 in amino acids: CASSAGTSLFNEQFF. The CDR3 DNA reads TGTGCCAGCAGCGCCGGGACTAGCTTGTTCAATGAGCAGTTCTTC.

This clone turned up a few times. V and J are TRBV30 and TRBJ2-7, with 9 nucleotides matching TRBD1. Unmatched junction bases numbered 6, after V lost 2 bases and J lost 4 bases. This CDR3 has 14 residues. The germline CDR1 and CDR2 sequences are GTSNPN and SVGIG (reference sequence). The CDR3 is CAWSHGTGIYEQYF. The CDR3 DNA sequence: TGTGCCTGGAGTCACGGGACAGGGATATACGAGCAGTACTTC.

The genes are TRBV18 and TRBJ1-6, with D possibly matching TRBD1 (6 bases). The CDR3 totals 14 residues. CDR1 is KGHSH and CDR2 is LQKENI in the germline V gene. V was pared by 4 bases and J by 2 bases, with 6 bases between. The DNA of the CDR3 is TGTGCCAGCTCACAGGGGGCCTATAATTCACCCCTCCACTTT. Amino acid sequence: CASSQGAYNSPLHF.

As to this clone: The CDR3 end shows no conserved phenylalanine or tryptophan, and so a read error is likely. The chain employs TRBV27 and TRBJ1-2, with TRBD1 as a possible D gene (6 bases). CDR3 size: 14 residues. V lost 3 bases and J 6 bases, leaving 14 bases between the germline ends. The germline gives CDR1 MNHEY, CDR2 SMNVEV (reference sequence). The CDR3 nucleotides are TGTGCCAGCAGTTTCCTCAGGGGCGACAATGGCTACACCCTC. As protein: CASSFLRGDNGYTL.

This clone was counted only a few times. CDR3 loop: CASSLYPPLSTEAFF. CDR3 in DNA: TGTGCCAGCAGTTTATACCCCCCGCTGAGCACTGAAGCTTTCTTT. V usage is TRBV27 and J usage is TRBJ1-1; the D is unclear. The V end lost 1 base, the J end lost 4 bases, and 13 bases lay between the germline ends. The length of the CDR3 is 15 residues. Germline assignment: CDR1 MNHEY and CDR2 SMNVEV (reference sequence).

This clone has a handful of counts. This chain connects TRBV28 to TRBJ2-7, with D perhaps TRBD2 (5 bases). The CDR3 totals 12 residues. Trimming pared 5 bases from V and 2 bases from J, leaving 7 bases between. From germline, CDR1 is MDHEN and CDR2 SYDVKM. The CDR3 DNA reads as TGTGCCAGCAGTGGGAGTGCCTACGAGCAGTACTTC. It is translated as CASSGSAYEQYF.